The rows below give T cell receptor beta chains drawn from one sample of a study of CD8+ T cells in alopecia areata. The repertoire was sequenced with immunoSEQ multiplex PCR; TCRdb's copy has only in-frame clones and lacks some. Here the sample spans 150,000 to 200,000 clones, more than 60% being singletons. This material consisted of CD4+ T cells sorted from blood, taken at week 0. The origin of the receptors is a human donor with alopecia areata. Both conserved end residues are part of each CDR3. The order of the fields is D gene, clone size, J gene, V gene, CDR3 DNA, CDR3 protein. A D gene is named only where the DNA matches it firmly. Some rows mark clone size as missing; the rest say once, few, many or name a class of expanded clone.

>TRBD2|NA|TRBJ2-3|TRBV25-1
TGTGCCAGCAGTGGAGGCGGGGGGGTCGATACGCAGTATTTT
CASSGGGGVDTQYF
>TRBD1|NA|TRBJ2-6|TRBV6-4
TGTGCCAGACACGACCGGGACAGGCCCATGGGGGGGGCCAACGTCCTGACTTTC
CARHDRDRPMGGANVLTF
>NA|NA|TRBJ2-1|TRBV30
TGTGCCTGGACCGCCCGGGATGAGCAGTTCTTC
CAWTARDEQFF
>TRBD1|NA|TRBJ1-6|TRBV29-1
TGCAGCGTTCGGACAGGGAGCTCCTATAATTCACCCCTCCACTTT
CSVRTGSSYNSPLHF
>NA|NA|TRBJ1-5|TRBV18
TGTGCCAGCTCACCACAGGAGAGCAATCAGCCCCAGCATTTT
CASSPQESNQPQHF
>NA|NA|TRBJ2-5|TRBV9
TGTGCCAGCAGCGTTTACTGGAAGGAAGAGACCCAGTACTTC
CASSVYWKEETQYF
>NA|NA|TRBJ1-4|TRBV18
TGTGCCAGCTCGTCACGGGACATAGGGGAAAAACTGTTTTTT
CASSSRDIGEKLFF
>TRBD1|once|TRBJ1-6|TRBV11-2
TGTGCCAGCAGCTCACGTCAGGGGGCGAACTCACCCCTCCACTTT
CASSSRQGANSPLHF
>TRBD1|few|TRBJ2-7|TRBV5-1
TGCGCCAGCAGCCCCGGACAGGACTACGAGCAGTACTTC
CASSPGQDYEQYF
>NA|few|TRBJ1-2|TRBV6-1
TGTGCCAGCAGTGAAGCGGTGAAGTCCTATGGCTACACCTTC
CASSEAVKSYGYTF
>NA|NA|TRBJ1-2|TRBV4-1
TGCGCCAGCAGCCCTGGACAATTTACTAACTATGGCTACACCTTC
CASSPGQFTNYGYTF
>TRBD1|NA|TRBJ1-1|TRBV30
TGTGCCTGGGGGCTGACAGGGATGAACACTGAAGCTTTCTTT
CAWGLTGMNTEAFF
>TRBD1|NA|TRBJ2-1|TRBV29-1
TGCAGCGTTGAACCTGGGACAGGAATAAACTCCTACAATGAGCAGTTCTTC
CSVEPGTGINSYNEQFF
>NA|NA|TRBJ1-1|TRBV5-4
TGTGCCAGCAGCCCTGGGAACACTGAAGCTTTCTTT
CASSPGNTEAFF
>NA|once|TRBJ1-1|TRBV7-2
TGTGCCAGCAGCTTCACAGGAGTGGGTGAAGCTTTCTTT
CASSFTGVGEAFF
>TRBD1|NA|TRBJ1-5|TRBV5-4
TGTGCCAGCAGCCAAGACAGGGAGCTAAATCAGCCCCAGCATTTT
CASSQDRELNQPQHF
>TRBD1|few|TRBJ1-2|TRBV5-1
TGCGCCAGCAGCGACAGGGACTATGGCTACACCTTC
CASSDRDYGYTF
>NA|few|TRBJ2-5|TRBV29-1
TGCAGCGTTGAAAAGGGGGGCGCAGAGACCCAGTACTTC
CSVEKGGAETQYF
>NA|NA|TRBJ2-1|TRBV11-2
TGTGCCAGCGGCTCATACGGTAACAATGAGCAGTTCTTC
CASGSYGNNEQFF
>NA|NA|TRBJ1-5|TRBV15
TGTGCCACCAGCAGAGGTGTGACTGGCTATAGCAATCAGCCCCAGCATTTT
CATSRGVTGYSNQPQHF
>NA|NA|TRBJ1-6|TRBV27
TGTGCCAGCAATAGTCAGGGACTTTATTCACCCCTCCACTTT
CASNSQGLYSPLHF
>NA|once|TRBJ1-5|TRBV2
TGTGCCAGCAGTGTGTCAGGGGCGAGCAATCAGCCCCAGCATTTT
CASSVSGASNQPQHF
>NA|NA|TRBJ1-1|TRBV11-2
TGTGCCAGCAGCTTAGATGGCAACACTGAAGCTTTCTTT
CASSLDGNTEAFF
>TRBD1|NA|TRBJ1-2|TRBV30
TGTGCCTGGAGTTTGAAGGCTACGACAGGGTATGGAAGGTATGGCTACACCTTC
CAWSLKATTGYGRYGYTF
>NA|NA|TRBJ2-7|TRBV18
TGTGCCAGCTCACCTCGGGGCCTTCCCTACGAGCAGTACTTC
CASSPRGLPYEQYF
>NA|NA|TRBJ2-3|TRBV30
TGTGCCTGGGATATGGGCCGGGCCAGGGGCACAGATACGCAGTATTTT
CAWDMGRARGTDTQYF
>NA|NA|TRBJ2-1|TRBV30
TGTGCCTGGAGTATTGAGAATGAGCAGTTCTTC
CAWSIENEQFF
>NA|NA|TRBJ2-7|TRBV15
TGTGCCACCAGCAGAGATACGCAGGGTTCTGTCGAGCAGTACTTC
CATSRDTQGSVEQYF
>NA|NA|TRBJ1-1|TRBV6-5
TGTGCCAGCATTTCCACTCGGAACACTGAAGCTTTCTTT
CASISTRNTEAFF
>NA|NA|TRBJ2-3|TRBV9
TGTGCCAGCAGCGTATTGGCTAGCGAACGCACAGATACGCAGTATTTT
CASSVLASERTDTQYF
>TRBD1|NA|TRBJ2-5|TRBV6-5
TGTGCCAGCAACGAACAGGGGGAAGAGACCCAGTACTTC
CASNEQGEETQYF
>NA|NA|TRBJ2-5|TRBV2
TGTGCCAGCACGTACTGGGTTCAGGAGACCCAGTACTTC
CASTYWVQETQYF
>NA|NA|TRBJ1-2|TRBV30
TGTGCCTGGGCGAACGGACAGCAGGGCACCTTC
CAWANGQQGTF
>NA|NA|TRBJ1-4|TRBV18
TGTGCCAGCTCACCCCTTGCGCCCGGCGGGGGGTATGAGGAAAAACTGTTTTTT
CASSPLAPGGGYEEKLFF
>NA|NA|TRBJ2-4|TRBV10-3
TGTGCCATCAGTGATAGGCCTCGGGTTGACATTCAGTACTTC
CAISDRPRVDIQYF
>NA|NA|TRBJ1-4|TRBV30
TGTGCCTGGAGTTTCCGAGCGGCTGAAAAACTGTTTTTT
CAWSFRAAEKLFF
>NA|NA|TRBJ1-1|TRBV5-4
TGTGCCAGCAGCTTGGCCCGGGGGGACACTGAAGCTTTCTTT
CASSLARGDTEAFF
>NA|NA|TRBJ2-3|TRBV29-1
TGCAGCGTTAATACAGGGAGTACAGATACGCAGTATTTT
CSVNTGSTDTQYF
>NA|NA|TRBJ2-3|TRBV5-1
TGCGCCAGCAGCTTGGCCCTGGACACTTCGACAGATACGCAGTATTTT
CASSLALDTSTDTQYF
>NA|NA|TRBJ1-2|TRBV7-8
TGTGCCAGCAGCTTAGATCCGGGGGCGAACTATGGCTACACCTTC
CASSLDPGANYGYTF
>NA|NA|TRBJ2-3|TRBV7-2
TGTGCCAGCAGCTCGGTGGTAGATGGTGGAAGCACAGATACGCAGTATTTT
CASSSVVDGGSTDTQYF
>TRBD1|few|TRBJ1-1|TRBV30
TGTGCCTGGAGTGTAAGGTTGACAGGGGGCGATCCTGAAGCTTTCTTT
CAWSVRLTGGDPEAFF
>NA|few|TRBJ1-4|TRBV10-3
TGTGCCATCGGACAGTCGGAGGAAAAACTGTTTTTT
CAIGQSEEKLFF
>NA|few|TRBJ2-7|TRBV4-3
TGCGCCAGCAGCCAAGCGGGAAGGGCCGAGCAGTACTTC
CASSQAGRAEQYF